This passage covers 22 T cell receptor beta chains from one sample sequenced in a study of T-cell memory formation after mild COVID-19. TCRdb fed the 5' RACE reads into MiXCR, producing one record per CDR3 protein. Found here are hundreds of thousands of distinct CDR3 sequences, approximately 27% of them singletons; the top ten hold about 13%. The sample comprised PBMCs or a T cell subset sorted from them (not recorded which). All receptors derive from an adult woman who had mild COVID-19 (a few samples of this study predate the infection). Cell type and time point are not known.

The CDR3 protein is CASSQDRVRNTEAFF. The DNA of the CDR3 is TGCGCCAGCAGCCAAGATCGGGTCAGGAACACTGAAGCTTTCTTT. The chain has TRBV4-3 and TRBJ1-1; the D is unclear. The CDR3 runs to 15 residues. In germline, CDR1 is LGHNA, CDR2 YSLEER. V shed 0 bases and J shed 1 base, with 9 bases lying between them.

The chain combines TRBV11-1 with TRBJ2-1; 7 positions match TRBD2. CDR1 SGHAT and CDR2 FQDESV come from the germline V gene (reference sequence). Trimming took 3 bases from V and 3 from J; bases not matched to a gene: 11. The CDR3 covers 17 residues. CDR3: CASSFPRAGDHYNEQFF. Here the CDR3 DNA reads TGTGCCAGCAGCTTCCCCCGGGCGGGGGATCACTACAATGAGCAGTTCTTC.

Only a few counts were recorded for this clonotype. J is TRBJ2-1 and V is TRBV19, with D possibly being TRBD2 (7 bases). The CDR3 length is 16 residues. The V end was cut by 7 bases, the J end by 2 bases, with 18 bases between. Germline CDR1 reads LNHDA; CDR2 reads SQIVND (reference sequence). CDR3 residues: CASNPRAGAAYNEQFF. The DNA for the CDR3 is TGTGCCAGTAACCCTCGCGCGGGGGCCGCCTACAATGAGCAGTTCTTC.

The CDR3 DNA reads TGCGCCAGCAGCTTGGACTGGACGCTTCTAACCAACACAGATACGCAGTATTTT. Translating it yields CASSLDWTLLTNTDTQYF. This chain joins TRBV5-1 and TRBJ2-3, with unresolved D. Trimming left V 0 bases short and J 2 bases short, with 19 bases between. The CDR3 consists of 18 residues. Germline V gene sequence: CDR1 SGHRS, CDR2 YFSETQ.

In this sample, this clonotype turned up a few times. The rearrangement joins TRBV7-9 to TRBJ2-1, with TRBD2 identical over 12 bases. CDR1 SEHNR and CDR2 FQNEAQ come from the germline V gene (reference sequence). Trimming took 5 bases from V and 6 from J; bases not matched to a gene: 8. The CDR3 is made up of 16 amino acids. The CDR3 reads CASSQWALAGGNEQFF. The DNA for the CDR3 is TGTGCCAGCAGCCAATGGGCACTAGCGGGAGGCAATGAGCAGTTCTTC.

This clonotype was detected a few times. The V gene is TRBV2, the J gene TRBJ2-1, with 7 bases lining up with TRBD1. This CDR3 has 16 residues. Germline trimming cut 3 bases from V and 4 bases from J; bases unmatched to any gene: 9. The germline gives CDR1 SNHLY, CDR2 FYNNEI. The CDR3 DNA sequence: TGTGCCAGCAGTGACAGGACAGGAGATGTATACAATGAGCAGTTCTTC. It specifies CASSDRTGDVYNEQFF.

This clonotype was seen a handful of times. This chain connects TRBV7-9 to TRBJ2-5, with D tentatively TRBD1 (6 bases). This CDR3 contains 15 residues. Germline lookup yields CDR1 SEHNR and CDR2 FQNEAQ (reference sequence). V shed 0 bases and J shed 2 bases, with 10 bases lying between them. CDR3 coding DNA: TGTGCCAGCAGCTTAGCGATAACAGGGCAAGAGACCCAGTACTTC. This codes for CASSLAITGQETQYF. The variable domain in full, with the rest retrieved from reference TRBV7-9 and TRBJ2-5, is DTGVSQNPRHKITKRGQNVTFRCDPISEHNRLYWYRQTLGQGPEFLTYFQNEAQLEKSRLLSDRFSAERPKGSFSTLEIQRTEQGDSAMYLCASSLAITGQETQYFGPGTRLLVL.

Many counts were recorded for this clonotype. This chain's CDR3 is CASSLARGDTEAFF. For the CDR3, the DNA is TGTGCCAGCAGCTTAGCCAGGGGGGACACTGAAGCTTTCTTT. The rearrangement uses TRBV7-6 and TRBJ1-1, with 7 bases matching TRBD1. The CDR3 is 14 amino acids. V shed 0 bases, J shed 3 bases, and the junction held 1 base outside the gene matches. Germline lookup yields CDR1 SGHVS and CDR2 FNYEAQ.

This clonotype has only a few counts. The CDR3 sequence: CASSHGQERNEQFF. The CDR3, as DNA: TGCGCCAGCAGCCACGGACAGGAGAGGAATGAGCAGTTCTTC. The chain uses TRBV5-1 and TRBJ2-1; 7 bases align to TRBD1. Trimming cost V 4 bases and J 7 bases; bases outside gene matches: 8. Germline V gene sequence: CDR1 SGHRS, CDR2 YFSETQ. The CDR3 runs 14 residues.

The chain's CDR3 is CASTLRSGYNEQFF. As DNA, the CDR3 is TGTGCCAGCACCCTACGTTCGGGGTACAATGAGCAGTTCTTC. The chain employs TRBV12-3 or TRBV12-4 and TRBJ2-1, with D possibly being TRBD2 (5 bases). The V and J ends lost 7 bases and 4 bases respectively, with 14 bases between them. The CDR3 loop spans 14 amino acids.

The chain links TRBV30 to TRBJ2-1; TRBD2 matches at 7 bases. Trimming cost V 3 bases and J 7 bases; bases outside gene matches: 15. This CDR3 region has 16 residues. The V gene's germline CDR1 is GTSNPN and CDR2 SVGIG (reference sequence). The chain's CDR3 is CAWRLHGASGINEQFF. The CDR3 DNA reads TGTGCCTGGAGGTTACATGGGGCTAGCGGTATAAATGAGCAGTTCTTC.

This chain uses TRBV5-1 with TRBJ1-2, with TRBD1 as a possible D gene (6 bases). Trimming left V 4 bases short and J 7 bases short, with 17 bases between. This CDR3 has 14 amino acids. The germline V gene has CDR1 SGHRS and CDR2 YFSETQ. The CDR3 DNA follows: TGCGCCAGCAGCCCTGACACAGGGAGGGGTGGCTACACCTTC. Residues: CASSPDTGRGGYTF.

This clonotype was seen more than once but under ten times. The chain joins TRBV20-1 to TRBJ2-7; D possibly corresponds to TRBD2 (5 bases). The CDR3 loop spans 14 amino acids. Germline V gene data show CDR1 as DFQATT and CDR2 as SNEGSKA (reference sequence). V gave up 1 base and J gave up 6 bases, with 16 bases separating them. As DNA, the CDR3 is TGCAGTGCTAGAGCTAAGGGAGCTCCCGGCGAGCAGTACTTC. Protein: CSARAKGAPGEQYF.

The V and J genes are TRBV27 and TRBJ1-1, with D tentatively TRBD1 (5 bases). Germline CDR1 MNHEY, CDR2 SMNVEV (reference sequence). V was cut by 5 bases and J by 7 bases, with 26 bases left in between. This CDR3 comprises 17 residues. The CDR3 DNA reads TGTGCCAGCAGTGTAAACCCCAGCGTGACGTGGGGCGTTGAAGCTTTCTTT. Its protein is CASSVNPSVTWGVEAFF.

This chain uses TRBV5-1 with TRBJ1-1, with TRBD1 identical over 10 bases. Trimming at V came to 2 bases and at J to 4 bases, leaving 5 bases not matched to a gene. The CDR3 is 15 residues long. Germline V gene sequence: CDR1 SGHRS, CDR2 YFSETQ. CDR3 amino acids: CASSFSGTGATEAFF. CDR3 nucleotide sequence: TGCGCCAGCAGCTTTTCAGGGACAGGGGCCACTGAAGCTTTCTTT.

This sequence joins TRBV18 and TRBJ1-1, with TRBD1 matching 10 bases. This CDR3 region has 17 residues. J gave up 2 bases and V 4 bases, and 10 bases lay outside the gene matches. From germline, CDR1 is KGHSH and CDR2 LQKENI. CDR3 sequence reads: CASSLRWDRGFNTEAFF. The CDR3 nucleotides read TGTGCCAGCTCACTGCGATGGGACAGGGGATTTAACACTGAAGCTTTCTTT.

The gene calls are TRBV27 and TRBJ2-1; D may correspond to TRBD1 or TRBD2 (5 bases each). This CDR3 has 15 residues. In germline, CDR1 is MNHEY, CDR2 SMNVEV (reference sequence). V was pared by 2 bases and J by 8 bases, with 16 bases between. This chain's CDR3 is CASSLPSGTRDEQFF. The CDR3 nucleotides are TGTGCCAGCAGTTTACCCTCCGGGACGCGGGATGAGCAGTTCTTC.

The chain couples TRBV12-3 or TRBV12-4 to TRBJ2-7; the D gene could be TRBD1 or TRBD2 (5 bases each). V lost 6 bases, J lost 1 base, and 16 bases lay in between. The CDR3 runs 15 residues. Here the CDR3 reads CASSPTRDGSYEQYF. CDR3 DNA: TGTGCCAGCAGCCCCACCCGGGACGGTTCCTACGAGCAGTACTTC.

This clonotype has just a few counts. The chain is built from TRBV20-1 and TRBJ1-2, with D maybe TRBD1 (6 bases). Germline assignment: CDR1 DFQATT and CDR2 SNEGSKA (reference sequence). The CDR3 totals 12 residues. Trimming pared 5 bases from V and 3 bases from J, leaving 10 bases between. In nucleotides, the CDR3 is TGCAGTGCTGGCCAGGGGCACTATGGCTACACCTTC. Translation: CSAGQGHYGYTF.

The table lists this clonotype with a few counts. This chain joins TRBV20-1 and TRBJ2-7; TRBD2 matches 12 bases. Germline lookup yields CDR1 DFQATT and CDR2 SNEGSKA (reference sequence). J gave up 7 bases and V 1 base, and 5 bases lay outside the gene matches. This CDR3 is built from 14 residues. CDR3 coding DNA: TGCAGTGCTAGAGGGACTAGCGGGGCCCAAGAGCAGTACTTC. It encodes CSARGTSGAQEQYF.

The table lists this clonotype with many counts. The chain has TRBV12-3 or TRBV12-4 and TRBJ2-7; 7 bases line up with TRBD2. This CDR3 contains 14 residues. The V and J ends lost 3 bases and 2 bases, in that order; junction bases with no gene match: 4. The DNA of the CDR3 is TGTGCCAGCAGTTTGGATCTAGCGGCCTACGAGCAGTACTTC. This codes for CASSLDLAAYEQYF.

The rearrangement uses TRBV6-5 and TRBJ2-1; D may be TRBD2 (6 bases). The germline gives CDR1 MNHEY, CDR2 SVGAGI. V was clipped by 7 bases and J by 6 bases, with 16 bases between them. The CDR3 runs to 14 residues. The CDR3 DNA follows: TGTGCCAGCAACGAATCCGGGAGACGCAATGAGCAGTTCTTC. It translates to CASNESGRRNEQFF.